This is a list of T cell receptor beta chains from one sample in a study of OX40 agonist ivuxolimab in advanced cancers. Sequenced by immunoSEQ multiplex PCR; TCRdb stores in-frame clones only, minus some. Among around 60,000 clones listed, roughly nine tenths were seen once. Material: CD4+ or CD8+ T cells sorted from blood, obtained in a trial of the OX40 agonist ivuxolimab. The receptors stem from an adult with an advanced solid tumor such as melanoma, head and neck, liver or kidney cancer. Each CDR3 is given with its conserved first and last residue. A D gene is named only where the DNA matches it firmly. Clone size is given for some rows only: seen once, a few or many times, or a class if the clone is expanded.

cdr3_nt	cdr3_aa	j_call	v_call	d_call	clone_size
TGTGCCAGCAGCTTTTCTTCAGAAGGGGGCTACACCTTC	CASSFSSEGGYTF	TRBJ1-2	TRBV7-9	.	.
TGTGCCAGCAGCTTGGGGGACAGGTCCTACGAGCAGTACTTC	CASSLGDRSYEQYF	TRBJ2-7	TRBV5-6	TRBD1	.
TGTGCCAGCAGCTTGGGGACTAGCGGCCCCCAAGAGACCCAGTACTTC	CASSLGTSGPQETQYF	TRBJ2-5	TRBV11-2	TRBD2	.
TGTGCCAGCAGCTTAGTGAACGCGGGGGGGCACTACGAGCAGTACTTC	CASSLVNAGGHYEQYF	TRBJ2-7	TRBV11-2	TRBD2	once
TGTGCCAGCAGTGGTCAACCTCAACAGGGGGATAATGAGCAGTTCTTC	CASSGQPQQGDNEQFF	TRBJ2-1	TRBV6-1	TRBD1	few
TGTGCCAGCAGTCTCGCTCTTATCTCCCCCCCGGACAGGACGAACACCGGGGAGCTGTTTTTT	CASSLALISPPDRTNTGELFF	TRBJ2-2	TRBV28	TRBD1	few
TGTGCCAGCAGCTCTTACGGCTACAATGAGCAGTTCTTC	CASSSYGYNEQFF	TRBJ2-1	TRBV11-2	.	.
TGCGCCAGCAGCTTGGGCAGGGCAGTTGACTATGGCTACACCTTC	CASSLGRAVDYGYTF	TRBJ1-2	TRBV5-1	.	.
TGCGCCAGCAGCTTGGGGGTTGGGACTAGCAGTGAGCAGTTCTTC	CASSLGVGTSSEQFF	TRBJ2-1	TRBV5-1	TRBD2	.
TGTGCCAGCAGTTTGCTAGCGGGAGGGCCTAGTATTGAGCAGTTCTTC	CASSLLAGGPSIEQFF	TRBJ2-1	TRBV9	TRBD2	.
TGTGCCAGTTCCTACAGGGACCCCTCTGATACGCAGTATTTT	CASSYRDPSDTQYF	TRBJ2-3	TRBV19	.	.
TGTGCCAGCAGCATGAGTCAGGGGGGCGAGCAGTACTTC	CASSMSQGGEQYF	TRBJ2-7	TRBV2	.	.
TGTGCCAGCAGCCCCCGAGTCTCTGGGGCCAACGTCCTGACTTTC	CASSPRVSGANVLTF	TRBJ2-6	TRBV9	.	.
TGTGCCAGCAGCTTAAATCCCGACGCTACCGGGGCCAACGTCCTGACTTTC	CASSLNPDATGANVLTF	TRBJ2-6	TRBV7-3	.	.
TGTGCCAGTAGTGAACAGGACAGGAGCTCCTACGAGCAGTACTTC	CASSEQDRSSYEQYF	TRBJ2-7	TRBV19	TRBD1	.
TGTGCCAGTAGTATAGTATCCAGGGAGTCCTATGGCTACACCTTC	CASSIVSRESYGYTF	TRBJ1-2	TRBV19	.	.
TGTGCCAGCAGCCTCGAGCGGACAGCTGAAGCTTTCTTT	CASSLERTAEAFF	TRBJ1-1	TRBV7-9	.	.
TGTGCCAGTAATTGGCAGGGGACTCCCTATGGCTACACCTTC	CASNWQGTPYGYTF	TRBJ1-2	TRBV19	.	.
TGTGCCAGCTCTCCTAACCTAGACACTGAAGCTTTCTTT	CASSPNLDTEAFF	TRBJ1-1	TRBV18	.	.
TGTGCCAGCAGCATAACTAGCGGGAGAGGGCATGAGCAGTTCTTC	CASSITSGRGHEQFF	TRBJ2-1	TRBV7-3	TRBD2	.
TGTGCCAGCAGCGTAGGGACTAGCGGGACCTCACCTGGGTACTTC	CASSVGTSGTSPGYF	TRBJ2-7	TRBV7-8	TRBD2	.
TGTGCCAGCAGTTTCAGCGGGATGCTGCAGACCCAGTACTTC	CASSFSGMLQTQYF	TRBJ2-5	TRBV6-6	TRBD2	.
TGTGCCAGCAGCCGGACAGGGAATGAAAAACTGTTTTTT	CASSRTGNEKLFF	TRBJ1-4	TRBV7-2	TRBD1	.
TGTGCCAGTAGCCTCCGGGACAGGGGGCCGGGGGAGCAGTACTTC	CASSLRDRGPGEQYF	TRBJ2-7	TRBV19	TRBD1	.
TGTGCTAGTGGTTTGGCCTCGCTAGCGGGAGGGCCCCACAATGAGCAGTTCTTC	CASGLASLAGGPHNEQFF	TRBJ2-1	TRBV12-5	TRBD2	.
TGTGCCAGCAGCCCTAAGGACAGCCCAGTGAAACTGTTTTTT	CASSPKDSPVKLFF	TRBJ1-4	TRBV7-8	.	.
TGCAGCGTTGAAGATCGGTGGCAGCAAGAGACCCAGTACTTC	CSVEDRWQQETQYF	TRBJ2-5	TRBV29-1	.	.
TGTGCCAGCAGTGACACCGGAAACTCCTACAATGAGCAGTTCTTC	CASSDTGNSYNEQFF	TRBJ2-1	TRBV2	.	few
TGTGCCAGCAGTTTCCCCCCCCGCAATCAGCCCCAGCATTTT	CASSFPPRNQPQHF	TRBJ1-5	TRBV28	.	.
TGTGCCAGCAGCGCCAGGGTCCGAAACCTCAGGACTGAAGCTTTCTTT	CASSARVRNLRTEAFF	TRBJ1-1	TRBV28	.	.
TGTGCCAGCAGCTTGAGAGGAGTCTACGAGCAGTACTTC	CASSLRGVYEQYF	TRBJ2-7	TRBV5-5	.	.
TGTGCCAGTAGTTTAAGCGGGACATCTGGGGCCAACGTCCTGACTTTC	CASSLSGTSGANVLTF	TRBJ2-6	TRBV19	.	.
TGCGCCAGCAGCCAAGATTTCCCCCTTGGCAGTCAGCCCCAGCATTTT	CASSQDFPLGSQPQHF	TRBJ1-5	TRBV4-1	.	.
TGCGCCAGCAGCTTGCGGAGCACAGATACGCAGTATTTT	CASSLRSTDTQYF	TRBJ2-3	TRBV5-1	.	.
TGTGCCAGCAGCTTAGCCCTGGGGCCCGGGGAGCTGTTTTTT	CASSLALGPGELFF	TRBJ2-2	TRBV7-2	.	.
TGTGCCTGGAGGGAGCGGAGCCGCAATCAGCCCCAGCATTTT	CAWRERSRNQPQHF	TRBJ1-5	TRBV30	.	.
TGTGCCAGCAGCTTTCGGGCTACTGGAAACCCCTATGGCTACACCTTC	CASSFRATGNPYGYTF	TRBJ1-2	TRBV7-8	.	.
TGTGCCAGCTCAGGGGACCTTCAGGGTGGCTACACCTTC	CASSGDLQGGYTF	TRBJ1-2	TRBV18	.	.